The 20 T cell receptor beta chains given below trace back to one sample, sequenced in a study of identical twins. TCRdb recomputed calls from the 5' RACE reads with MiXCR, one row per CDR3 protein. The table shows hundreds of thousands of distinct CDR3 sequences, with 5.5% to 6.5% occurring only once. Sequences were obtained from naive T cells sorted from blood. The receptors were sampled from a man between 18 and 29 years old in good health.

This clonotype was recorded at least ten times. The chain has TRBV9 and TRBJ1-3, with unresolved D. V lost 0 bases, J lost 0 bases, and 10 bases lay in between. The CDR3 covers 16 residues. Germline assignment: CDR1 SGDLS and CDR2 YYNGEE. The CDR3 loop reads CASSVDPPISGNTIYF. In DNA form, the CDR3 reads TGTGCCAGCAGCGTAGATCCACCGATCTCTGGAAACACCATATATTTT.

CDR3 bases: TGCAGTGCTAGCCCGGGACGGCTCAAAGAGACCCAGTACTTC. It translates to CSASPGRLKETQYF. This chain links TRBV20-1 with TRBJ2-5; TRBD1 or TRBD2 may be the D gene (5 bases each). CDR1 and CDR2 (germline): DFQATT, SNEGSKA (reference sequence). V lost 3 bases to trimming and J lost 3 bases, with 14 bases between them. The length of the CDR3 is 14 residues.

In this sample, this clonotype turned up many times. J is TRBJ2-2 and V is TRBV20-1; possibly TRBD1 for D (6 bases). There are 13 residues in the CDR3. Germline assignment: CDR1 DFQATT and CDR2 SNEGSKA (reference sequence). The V end lost 4 bases, the J end lost 2 bases, and 8 bases lay between the germline ends. The CDR3 spells CSAKQGNTGELFF. CDR3 sequence (DNA): TGCAGTGCTAAACAGGGAAACACCGGGGAGCTGTTTTTT.

This clonotype was recorded at least ten times. The chain uses TRBV7-3 and TRBJ2-1; a weak D match, TRBD2 (7 bases). The CDR3 is 15 residues long. The V gene lost 4 bases and the J gene lost 4 bases, with 14 bases spanning the gap. Germline CDR1 SGHTA, CDR2 FQGTGA. The CDR3 loop reads CASSSERGGYNEQFF. The CDR3 nucleotides read TGTGCCAGCAGCTCTGAAAGGGGGGGATACAATGAGCAGTTCTTC.

Ten or more counts support this clonotype. J is TRBJ2-3 and V is TRBV2; 9 positions agree with TRBD2. CDR1 is SNHLY, CDR2 FYNNEI, per germline. Trimming cost V 4 bases and J 5 bases; bases outside gene matches: 13. The length of the CDR3 is 17 residues. This CDR3 reads CASSVPFSGTSLDTQYF. The CDR3 DNA is TGTGCCAGCAGTGTCCCTTTCTCCGGGACTAGCCTAGATACGCAGTATTTT.

In its sample, this clonotype was seen many times. The CDR3 protein is CSARGALAGGPDTQYF. CDR3 sequence (DNA): TGCAGTGCTAGAGGGGCACTAGCGGGAGGGCCAGATACGCAGTATTTT. The chain is built from TRBV20-1 and TRBJ2-3; 13 bases are shared with TRBD2. The CDR3 length is 16 residues. Germline V gives CDR1 DFQATT, CDR2 SNEGSKA (reference sequence). The trim removed 1 base at V and 4 bases at J, leaving 5 bases unmatched.

This clonotype was counted ten times or more. The V and J genes are TRBV15 and TRBJ2-1, with 10 bases aligning to TRBD1. The CDR3 runs to 19 residues. The V gene's germline CDR1 is LNHNV and CDR2 YYDKDF (reference sequence). After removal of 2 bases from V and 9 bases from J, the junction contained 19 bases not matched to a gene. The CDR3 loop is CATSRKGQGLREAVGEQFF. Here the CDR3 DNA reads TGTGCCACCAGCAGAAAGGGACAGGGGTTGCGGGAGGCCGTGGGTGAGCAGTTCTTC.

In its sample, this clonotype was seen a few times. The chain couples TRBV2 to TRBJ2-7, with 14 positions matching TRBD2. With 5 bases clipped from V and 4 bases from J, the junction kept 4 bases outside the gene matches. Germline V gene sequence: CDR1 SNHLY, CDR2 FYNNEI. This CDR3 contains 15 residues. The CDR3 DNA follows: TGTGCCAGCAGTCCAAGACTAGCGGGAGGGTACGAGCAGTACTTC. As protein: CASSPRLAGGYEQYF.

This clonotype appeared many times. V and J are TRBV13 and TRBJ2-4, with TRBD2 as a possible D gene (6 bases). Germline V gene sequence: CDR1 PRHDT, CDR2 FYEKMQ (reference sequence). The CDR3 is made up of 12 amino acids. Trimming took off 0 bases at V and 9 bases at J, with 6 bases between the two ends. The CDR3 spells CASSLGGGIQYF. DNA of the CDR3: TGTGCCAGCAGCTTAGGCGGGGGCATTCAGTACTTC.

This clonotype was seen repeatedly, ten times or more. This rearrangement joins TRBV29-1 to TRBJ2-1; D gene uncertain. V was cut by 3 bases and J by 0 bases, with 0 bases left in between. The germline CDR1 and CDR2 sequences are SQVTM and ANQGSEA. This CDR3 is 11 amino acids long. The CDR3 DNA reads TGCAGCGTTGACTCCTACAATGAGCAGTTCTTC. Its protein product is CSVDSYNEQFF.

The genes are TRBV5-1 and TRBJ2-7, with unresolved D. The germline V and J ends were trimmed by 0 bases and 0 bases, with 13 bases remaining between them. The CDR3 has 16 amino acids. The germline V gene encodes CDR1 SGHRS and CDR2 YFSETQ. The chain's CDR3 is CASSLVPMGSSYEQYV. In DNA, the CDR3 is TGCGCCAGCAGCTTGGTCCCCATGGGAAGCTCCTACGAGCAGTACGTC.

This chain joins TRBV30 and TRBJ2-1; TRBD2 matches at 9 bases. J lost 5 bases, V lost 0 bases, and 8 bases had no gene match. The CDR3 has 16 residues. The V gene's germline CDR1 is GTSNPN and CDR2 SVGIG (reference sequence). CDR3 DNA sequence: TGTGCCTGGAGTGTATTCCTAGCGGGAAACCACAATGAGCAGTTCTTC. It specifies CAWSVFLAGNHNEQFF.

The CDR3 loop is CASSPREGGHEQYF. Written as DNA, the CDR3 is TGTGCCAGCTCACCAAGGGAGGGCGGCCACGAGCAGTACTTC. This rearrangement joins TRBV18 to TRBJ2-7; TRBD2 matches 7 bases. The CDR3 is 14 amino acids. V gave up 2 bases and J gave up 5 bases; unmatched junction bases: 6. The V gene's germline CDR1 is KGHSH and CDR2 LQKENI.

This clonotype was counted a few times. The gene calls are TRBV29-1 and TRBJ2-2; possibly TRBD2 for D (6 bases). The germline V and J ends were trimmed by 7 bases and 4 bases, with 19 bases remaining between them. Looked up from germline, CDR1 is SQVTM and CDR2 is ANQGSEA. The CDR3 runs to 15 residues. CDR3 residues: CSAHRDSFATGELFF. The CDR3 DNA reads as TGCAGCGCGCACCGGGACTCCTTCGCCACCGGGGAGCTGTTTTTT.

The chain recombines TRBV12-3 or TRBV12-4 with TRBJ1-2, with TRBD1 matching over 9 bases. The CDR3 extends over 14 amino acids. The V segment lost 1 base and the J segment 6 bases; nucleotides outside the gene matches: 3. The CDR3 is CASSLDRGQDGYTF. For the CDR3, the DNA is TGTGCCAGCAGTTTAGACAGGGGGCAAGATGGCTACACCTTC.

The J gene is TRBJ2-3, the V gene TRBV5-1, with D unclear. In germline, CDR1 is SGHRS, CDR2 YFSETQ. V lost 1 base, J lost 13 bases, and 16 bases lay in between. This CDR3 contains 13 residues. The CDR3 loop reads CASSLMSDSPEYF. As DNA, the CDR3 is TGCGCCAGCAGCTTGATGTCAGATAGCCCCGAGTATTTT.

V gene TRBV6-2 or TRBV6-3 combines with J gene TRBJ2-2; 7 positions agree with TRBD2. V was clipped by 7 bases and J by 6 bases; unmatched bases: 11. Germline V lookup: CDR1 MNHEY, CDR2 SVGEGT. The CDR3 has 15 residues. The CDR3 sequence: CASKGLGLGSGELFF. The CDR3 DNA reads TGTGCCAGCAAAGGATTAGGACTAGGTTCCGGGGAGCTGTTTTTT.

The sample holds many counts of this clonotype. The genes are TRBV12-3 or TRBV12-4 and TRBJ1-1; perhaps TRBD1 as D (6 bases). The V and J ends lost 2 bases and 6 bases respectively, with 10 bases between them. This CDR3 spans 13 amino acids. CDR3 sequence: CASSLRQASEAFF. In DNA form, the CDR3 reads TGTGCCAGCAGTTTAAGACAGGCCTCTGAAGCTTTCTTT.

This clonotype was seen at least ten times. V gene TRBV29-1 combines with J gene TRBJ2-4; perhaps TRBD1 as D (6 bases). This CDR3 contains 15 residues. Trimming took off 7 bases at V and 2 bases at J, with 18 bases between the two ends. The germline CDR1 and CDR2 sequences are SQVTM and ANQGSEA. The CDR3 DNA follows: TGCAGCGCTGGGTGGTCCCGGGACACCAAAAACATTCAGTACTTC. This gives the protein CSAGWSRDTKNIQYF.

The genes are TRBV28 and TRBJ2-2; tentatively, D is TRBD1 or TRBD2 (5 bases each). Trimming left V 6 bases short and J 4 bases short, with 15 bases between. The CDR3 loop spans 15 amino acids. CDR1 and CDR2 (germline): MDHEN, SYDVKM. This CDR3 is CASSLAGTFTGELFF. The CDR3 DNA is TGTGCCAGCAGCTTAGCCGGGACCTTCACCGGGGAGCTGTTTTTT.